The table lists the clone carrying this TCR beta chain with a few counts. Deletions cut 1 base from V and 9 bases from J, with 16 bases between. The CDR3 runs 14 residues. The germline V gene has CDR1 SQVTM and CDR2 ANQGSEA. This entry is derived from a study of response to subunit inactivated influenza vaccine. In TCRdb, the RT-PCR reads were re-called with MiXCR into one record per CDR3 protein. The table includes about 480,000 distinct CDR3 sequences, over 10% detected once. The gene calls are TRBV29-1 and TRBJ2-1, with D perhaps matching TRBD1 (5 bases). The specimen was PBMCs from blood, collected roughly 47 days after vaccination. This clonotype was obtained from a man aged 45-65 years who received an inactivated influenza vaccine. Here the CDR3 reads CSVEGQGRFGEQFF. The CDR3, as DNA: TGCAGCGTTGAAGGGCAGGGAAGGTTCGGTGAGCAGTTCTTC.